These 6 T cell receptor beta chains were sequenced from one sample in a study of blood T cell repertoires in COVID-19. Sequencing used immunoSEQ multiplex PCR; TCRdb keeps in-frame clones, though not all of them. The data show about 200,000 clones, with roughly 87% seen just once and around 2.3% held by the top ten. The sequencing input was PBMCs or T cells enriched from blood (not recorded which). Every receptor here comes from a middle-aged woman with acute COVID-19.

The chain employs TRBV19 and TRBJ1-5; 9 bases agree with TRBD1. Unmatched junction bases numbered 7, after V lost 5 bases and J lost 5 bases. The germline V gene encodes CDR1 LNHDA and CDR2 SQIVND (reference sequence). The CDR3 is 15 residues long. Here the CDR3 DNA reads TGTGCCAGTAGTCCCGGGACAGGGCACCATCAGCCCCAGCATTTT. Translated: CASSPGTGHHQPQHF.

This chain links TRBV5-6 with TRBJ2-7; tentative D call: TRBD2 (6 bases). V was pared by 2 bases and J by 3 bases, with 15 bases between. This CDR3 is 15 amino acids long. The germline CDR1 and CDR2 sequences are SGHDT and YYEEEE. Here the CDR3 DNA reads TGTGCCAGCAGCTTCGCAGGGACTCTGGTCTACGAGCAGTACTTC. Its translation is CASSFAGTLVYEQYF.

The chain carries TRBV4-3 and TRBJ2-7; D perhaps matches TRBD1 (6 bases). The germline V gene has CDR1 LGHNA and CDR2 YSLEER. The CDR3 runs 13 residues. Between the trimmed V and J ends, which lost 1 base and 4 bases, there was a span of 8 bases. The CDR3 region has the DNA TGCGCCAGCAGCCAAGCGAGGGGGTACGAGCAGTACTTC. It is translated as CASSQARGYEQYF.

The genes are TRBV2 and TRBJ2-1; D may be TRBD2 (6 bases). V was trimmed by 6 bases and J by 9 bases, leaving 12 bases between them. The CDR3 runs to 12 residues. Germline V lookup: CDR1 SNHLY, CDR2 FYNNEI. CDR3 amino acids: CASSDERAEQFF. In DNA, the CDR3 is TGTGCCAGCAGCGACGAGCGGGCTGAGCAGTTCTTC.

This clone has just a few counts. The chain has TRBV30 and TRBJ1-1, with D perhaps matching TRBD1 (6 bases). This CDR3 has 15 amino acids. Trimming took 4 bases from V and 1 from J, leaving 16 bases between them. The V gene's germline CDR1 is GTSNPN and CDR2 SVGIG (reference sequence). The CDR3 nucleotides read TGTGCCTGGACCCGAGTGGGACAAAGGAACACTGAAGCTTTCTTT. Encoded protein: CAWTRVGQRNTEAFF.

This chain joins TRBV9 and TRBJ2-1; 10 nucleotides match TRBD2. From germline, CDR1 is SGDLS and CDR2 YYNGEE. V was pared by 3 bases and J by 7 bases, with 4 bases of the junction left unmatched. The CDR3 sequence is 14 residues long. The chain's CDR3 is CASSATTSGNEQFF. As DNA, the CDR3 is TGTGCCAGCAGCGCGACGACTAGCGGGAATGAGCAGTTCTTC. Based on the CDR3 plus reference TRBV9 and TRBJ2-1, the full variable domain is DSGVTQTPKHLITATGQRVTLRCSPRSGDLSVYWYQQSLDQGLQFLIQYYNGEERAKGNILERFSAQQFPDLHSELNLSSLELGDSALYFCASSATTSGNEQFFGPGTRLTVL.